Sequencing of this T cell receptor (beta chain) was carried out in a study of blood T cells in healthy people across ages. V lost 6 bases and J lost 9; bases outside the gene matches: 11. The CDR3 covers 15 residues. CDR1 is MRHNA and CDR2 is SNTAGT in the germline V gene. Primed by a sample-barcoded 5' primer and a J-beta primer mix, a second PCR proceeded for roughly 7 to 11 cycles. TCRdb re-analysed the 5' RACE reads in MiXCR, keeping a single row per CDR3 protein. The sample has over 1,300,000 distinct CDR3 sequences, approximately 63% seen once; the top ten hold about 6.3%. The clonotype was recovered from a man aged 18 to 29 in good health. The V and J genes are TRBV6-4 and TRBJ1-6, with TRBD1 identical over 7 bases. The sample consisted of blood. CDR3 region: CASRLGQEGASPLHF. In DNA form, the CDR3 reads TGTGCCAGCAGATTAGGACAGGAAGGAGCTTCACCCCTCCACTTT.